These 28 T cell receptor beta chains came from one sample sequenced in a study of PD-L1 blockade in urothelial cancer. Generated by immunoSEQ multiplex PCR, the TCRdb table keeps only in-frame clones and is missing some. Found here are over 45,000 clones, approximately 90% of them singletons; the top ten hold around 8%. This specimen consisted of PBMCs, obtained around atezolizumab (anti-PD-L1) treatment. Receptor source: a man in his sixties with urothelial cancer.

V gene TRBV4-1 combines with J gene TRBJ1-6, with D unclear. The CDR3 loop spans 16 amino acids. In germline, CDR1 is MGHRA, CDR2 YSYEKL. The ends were cut back, 1 base at V and 1 base at J, with 8 bases in the middle. The CDR3 loop reads CASSQAPSSYNSPLHF. The CDR3 DNA reads as TGCGCCAGCAGCCAAGCCCCTAGTTCCTATAATTCACCCCTCCACTTT.

CDR3 residues: CASSPAPDRGETQYF. The CDR3 bases are TGCGCCAGCAGCCCAGCCCCTGACCGGGGAGAGACCCAGTACTTC. This chain joins TRBV4-1 and TRBJ2-5; D is possibly TRBD2 (5 bases). V dropped 4 bases and J dropped 4 bases, with 16 bases sitting between them. Germline V gene sequence: CDR1 MGHRA, CDR2 YSYEKL. CDR3 length equals 15 residues.

The chain has TRBV5-1 and TRBJ1-5; the match to TRBD1 covers 9 bases. V shed 0 bases and J 6 bases; nucleotides not matched to a gene: 4. CDR1 and CDR2 from the germline V gene are SGHRS and YFSETQ. The CDR3 consists of 15 residues. The CDR3 region is CASSLGDRVGQPQHF. CDR3 in DNA: TGCGCCAGCAGCTTGGGGGACAGGGTAGGTCAGCCCCAGCATTTT.

The table lists this clone with a count of one. The chain uses TRBV4-1 and TRBJ1-3; D gene uncertain. Trimming removed 1 base from V and 4 bases from J, with 8 bases in between. The CDR3 has 14 residues. Germline assignment: CDR1 MGHRA and CDR2 YSYEKL. The CDR3 DNA follows: TGCGCCAGCAGCCAAGCAGTGGAGGGAAACACCATATATTTT. It specifies CASSQAVEGNTIYF.

This clone was seen more than once but under ten times. This chain uses TRBV23-1 with TRBJ1-6; 7 bases are shared with TRBD1. TRBV23-1 is assigned to the ORF class and has an uncertain function. J gave up 8 bases and V 3 bases, and 7 bases lay outside the gene matches. This CDR3 contains 15 residues. In nucleotides, the CDR3 is TGCGCCAGCAGTCACTACAGGGGAATCGATTCACCCCTCCACTTT. This encodes CASSHYRGIDSPLHF.

This sequence joins TRBV2 and TRBJ1-2; TRBD1 aligns across 8 bases. Losses at the gene ends were 6 bases for V and 8 bases for J; bases not matched to a gene: 8. Germline V gene lookup returns CDR1 SNHLY and CDR2 FYNNEI. The CDR3 covers 13 residues. The CDR3 region is CASSAGGADGYTF. CDR3 coding DNA: TGTGCCAGCAGCGCAGGGGGCGCGGACGGCTACACCTTC.

The chain joins TRBV4-2 to TRBJ2-6; 7 bases match TRBD1. The J segment lost 2 bases and the V segment lost 1 base, leaving 8 bases of the junction unmatched. Looked up from germline, CDR1 is LGHNA and CDR2 is YNFKEQ. CDR3 length: 18 residues. The CDR3 protein is CASSQVRGGSAGANVLTF. The DNA of the CDR3 is TGTGCCAGCAGCCAAGTGAGAGGGGGCTCTGCTGGGGCCAACGTCCTGACTTTC.

The chain is built from TRBV5-5 and TRBJ2-3, with TRBD2 identical over 11 bases. The CDR3 length is 16 residues. V gave up 4 bases and J gave up 7 bases; unmatched junction bases: 11. Germline CDR1 and CDR2: SGHKS and YYEKEE (reference sequence). DNA for the CDR3: TGTGCCAGCAGCCCCGATAGCGGGGGGGCACGTAATACGCAGTATTTT. Translating it yields CASSPDSGGARNTQYF. The full variable domain, completed using reference TRBV5-5 and TRBJ2-3, is DAGVTQSPTHLIKTRGQQVTLRCSPISGHKSVSWYQQVLGQGPQFIFQYYEKEERGRGNFPDRFSARQFPNYSSELNVNALLLGDSALYLCASSPDSGGARNTQYFGPGTRLTVL.

The rearrangement joins TRBV5-5 to TRBJ2-1, with 10 bases matching TRBD2. CDR1 and CDR2 from the germline V gene are SGHKS and YYEKEE (reference sequence). CDR3 length: 17 residues. V dropped 4 bases and J dropped 8; count of bases not matched to a gene: 15. CDR3 DNA: TGTGCCAGCAGCCTTCGACTAGCGGGCTCGGGGGGGGATGAGCAGTTCTTC. It yields the protein CASSLRLAGSGGDEQFF.

The rearrangement joins TRBV6-1 to TRBJ2-1; D remains ambiguous. There are 16 residues in the CDR3. The germline CDR1 and CDR2 sequences are MNHNS and SASEGT. The V end was cut by 1 base, the J end by 0 bases, with 10 bases between. CDR3 residues: CASSEGWASSYNEQFF. The CDR3 nucleotides read TGTGCCAGCAGTGAAGGGTGGGCCAGCTCCTACAATGAGCAGTTCTTC.

This chain uses TRBV7-9 with TRBJ1-6; D call uncertain. CDR3 length: 13 residues. Germline V gene data show CDR1 as SEHNR and CDR2 as FQNEAQ (reference sequence). Trimming pared 1 base from V and 8 bases from J, leaving 6 bases between. The CDR3 region is CASSLGEDSPLHF. DNA for the CDR3: TGTGCCAGCAGCTTAGGGGAGGATTCACCCCTCCACTTT.

Only one count was recorded for this clone. The genes are TRBV6-5 and TRBJ1-6; D not certain. The CDR3 has 15 amino acids. The V end lost 6 bases, the J end lost 8 bases, and 17 bases lay between the germline ends. CDR1 is MNHEY and CDR2 is SVGAGI in the germline V gene. The CDR3 here is CASSRVRPRDSPLHF. Here the CDR3 DNA reads TGTGCCAGCAGCCGCGTGCGGCCGAGGGATTCACCCCTCCACTTT.

This clone has just one count. The V gene is TRBV4-2, the J gene TRBJ2-5; D is perhaps TRBD2 (7 bases). The CDR3 loop spans 15 amino acids. V was trimmed by 4 bases and J by 2 bases, leaving 14 bases between them. CDR1 is LGHNA and CDR2 is YNFKEQ in the germline V gene. CDR3 protein: CASSLGGGVQETQYF. DNA of the CDR3: TGTGCCAGCAGCCTGGGGGGGGGCGTACAAGAGACCCAGTACTTC.

The chain is built from TRBV27 and TRBJ2-6; maybe TRBD1 (5 bases). Germline V CDR1 and CDR2: MNHEY, SMNVEV (reference sequence). The length of the CDR3 is 19 residues. V dropped 4 bases and J dropped 2 bases, with 21 bases sitting between them. This chain's CDR3 is CASSSTFQGSGPGANVLTF. DNA for the CDR3: TGTGCCAGCAGTTCAACCTTTCAGGGATCTGGACCTGGGGCCAACGTCCTGACTTTC.

This sequence joins TRBV11-2 and TRBJ1-3; 7 bases fit TRBD1. Trimming cost V 3 bases and J 0 bases; bases outside gene matches: 5. This CDR3 contains 16 residues. Per the germline V gene, CDR1 is SGHAT and CDR2 is FQNNGV. CDR3 residues: CASSFYTGDSGNTIYF. CDR3 nucleotides: TGTGCCAGCAGCTTCTACACAGGGGACTCTGGAAACACCATATATTTT. Supplemented by reference TRBV11-2 and TRBJ1-3, the full variable domain reads EAGVAQSPRYKIIEKRQSVAFWCNPISGHATLYWYQQILGQGPKLLIQFQNNGVVDDSQLPKDRFSAERLKGVDSTLKIQPAKLEDSAVYLCASSFYTGDSGNTIYFGEGSWLTVV.

This clone was recorded once. V usage is TRBV27 and J usage is TRBJ1-5; 7 bases fit TRBD1. Trimming at V came to 6 bases and at J to 1 base, leaving 9 bases not matched to a gene. The CDR3 has 16 residues. Germline loops: CDR1 MNHEY, CDR2 SMNVEV (reference sequence). Here the CDR3 DNA reads TGTGCCAGCAGCAACAGGGGTCGGGGAAGCAATCAGCCCCAGCATTTT. Encoded protein: CASSNRGRGSNQPQHF.

V is TRBV5-4 and J is TRBJ2-1, with 9 bases identical to TRBD2. CDR1 SGHNT and CDR2 YYREEE come from the germline V gene (reference sequence). This CDR3 contains 15 residues. Trimming at V came to 4 bases and at J to 4 bases, leaving 6 bases not matched to a gene. The DNA of the CDR3 is TGTGCCAGCAGCCCAAGCGGGGGGCGTTACAATGAGCAGTTCTTC. As protein: CASSPSGGRYNEQFF.

The chain recombines TRBV7-6 with TRBJ2-3; D might be TRBD2 (6 bases). Germline loops: CDR1 SGHVS, CDR2 FNYEAQ. This CDR3 is built from 14 residues. V was shortened by 7 bases and J by 4 bases, with 15 bases between the two germline ends. The CDR3 is CASKKALAADTQYF. The CDR3 DNA reads TGTGCCAGCAAGAAAGCACTAGCAGCAGATACGCAGTATTTT.

This clone was detected only a few times. The chain is built from TRBV6-1 and TRBJ1-3; no clear D gene. V lost 3 bases and J lost 3, with 15 bases in between. This CDR3 comprises 16 residues. Germline lookup yields CDR1 MNHNS and CDR2 SASEGT. Written as DNA, the CDR3 is TGTGCCAGCAGTGAGACCTTCTCCGGGTTTGGAAACACCATATATTTT. Translation: CASSETFSGFGNTIYF.

The chain uses TRBV6-6 and TRBJ2-3; 9 nucleotides match TRBD2. The V and J ends lost 5 bases and 4 bases, in that order; junction bases with no gene match: 7. CDR1 MNHNY and CDR2 SVGAGI come from the germline V gene (reference sequence). CDR3 size: 15 residues. The CDR3 bases are TGTGCCAGCAGTAGGCGGGGGGGTGAGCCAGATACGCAGTATTTT. This gives the protein CASSRRGGEPDTQYF.

The chain has TRBV9 and TRBJ2-1, with TRBD2 identical over 7 bases. The CDR3 runs to 15 residues. The germline gives CDR1 SGDLS, CDR2 YYNGEE. With 3 bases clipped from V and 6 bases from J, the junction kept 9 bases outside the gene matches. The CDR3 coding sequence is TGTGCCAGCAGCGGGCTAGCGGTCCGGGGCAATGAGCAGTTCTTC. It specifies CASSGLAVRGNEQFF. Supplemented by reference TRBV9 and TRBJ2-1, the full variable domain reads DSGVTQTPKHLITATGQRVTLRCSPRSGDLSVYWYQQSLDQGLQFLIQYYNGEERAKGNILERFSAQQFPDLHSELNLSSLELGDSALYFCASSGLAVRGNEQFFGPGTRLTVL.

The chain links TRBV7-2 to TRBJ1-1; D is ambiguous. The CDR3 covers 14 residues. Trimming removed 5 bases from V and 0 bases from J, with 10 bases in between. CDR1 SGHTA and CDR2 FQGNSA come from the germline V gene. CDR3 amino acids: CASSPTGLNTEAFF. The CDR3 DNA follows: TGTGCCAGCAGCCCCACCGGGTTGAACACTGAAGCTTTCTTT.

The rearrangement joins TRBV10-3 to TRBJ2-7, with TRBD1 matching 12 bases. V lost 4 bases, J lost 1 base, and 5 bases stayed unmatched. This CDR3 is 16 amino acids long. Germline CDR1 reads ENHRY; CDR2 reads SYGVKD. The CDR3 region has the DNA TGTGCCATCAGTGGGGACAGGGGGCGAGTTTCCTACGAGCAGTACTTC. Translated: CAISGDRGRVSYEQYF.

The chain couples TRBV18 to TRBJ1-4; perhaps TRBD1 as D (5 bases). Germline V gives CDR1 KGHSH, CDR2 LQKENI. V lost 2 bases and J 5 bases, leaving 12 bases between the germline ends. This CDR3 comprises 15 residues. The CDR3 loop is CASSPLATENEKLFF. CDR3 in DNA: TGTGCCAGCTCACCATTGGCGACAGAGAATGAAAAACTGTTTTTT.

This clone appeared once. The V call is TRBV11-3, the J call TRBJ1-3; D is uncertain. Germline values: CDR1 SGHNT, CDR2 YENEEA. Trimming removed 1 base from V and 3 bases from J, with 7 bases in between. The CDR3 contains 14 residues. The CDR3 loop is CASSLGYFGNTIYF. As DNA, the CDR3 is TGTGCCAGCAGCTTAGGATACTTTGGAAACACCATATATTTT.

The chain carries TRBV7-9 and TRBJ1-1; a possible D gene is TRBD1 (5 bases). The length of the CDR3 is 14 residues. V shed 3 bases and J shed 0 bases, with 8 bases lying between them. CDR1 and CDR2 from the germline V gene are SEHNR and FQNEAQ (reference sequence). CDR3 in DNA: TGTGCCAGCAGCTTCAGGGAAGTGAACACTGAAGCTTTCTTT. Translating it yields CASSFREVNTEAFF.

This chain joins TRBV27 and TRBJ1-5; no firm D call. The germline V gene has CDR1 MNHEY and CDR2 SMNVEV (reference sequence). CDR3 length equals 13 residues. Trimming left V 2 bases short and J 2 bases short, with 4 bases between. In DNA, the CDR3 is TGTGCCAGCAGTTTACAGGGCAATCAGCCCCAGCATTTT. Translation gives CASSLQGNQPQHF.

The chain is built from TRBV5-1 and TRBJ1-4, with D unclear. The germline V gene has CDR1 SGHRS and CDR2 YFSETQ. Trimming took 1 base from V and 4 from J, leaving 11 bases between them. This CDR3 is built from 15 residues. CDR3 in DNA: TGCGCCAGCAGCTTGCAGTCGGGAAATAATGAAAAACTGTTTTTT. Residues: CASSLQSGNNEKLFF.